This section outlines one T cell receptor beta chain sequence together with its context. The CDR3 is made up of 14 amino acids. Germline V gene sequence: CDR1 GTSNPN, CDR2 SVGIG (reference sequence). Trimming cost V 3 bases and J 9 bases, with 18 bases left between them. This specimen belongs to a study of blood T cell repertoires in COVID-19. Across the study: Spain, Italy and the United States supplied samples that represented acute and convalescent COVID-19.

The protocol was immunoSEQ multiplex PCR, while the TCRdb copy is restricted to in-frame clones and leaves out a portion. The table records about 200,000 clones, approximately 86% of them present only once. The clonotype originates from a woman aged 25-40 years who had recovered from COVID-19. V is TRBV30 and J is TRBJ1-5, with a tentative D call TRBD1 (6 bases). Sequencing used PBMCs or T cells enriched from blood (not recorded which). CDR3 region: CAWSPKGGQLPQHF. CDR3 coding DNA: TGTGCCTGGAGCCCGAAGGGGGGGCAACTGCCCCAGCATTTT.